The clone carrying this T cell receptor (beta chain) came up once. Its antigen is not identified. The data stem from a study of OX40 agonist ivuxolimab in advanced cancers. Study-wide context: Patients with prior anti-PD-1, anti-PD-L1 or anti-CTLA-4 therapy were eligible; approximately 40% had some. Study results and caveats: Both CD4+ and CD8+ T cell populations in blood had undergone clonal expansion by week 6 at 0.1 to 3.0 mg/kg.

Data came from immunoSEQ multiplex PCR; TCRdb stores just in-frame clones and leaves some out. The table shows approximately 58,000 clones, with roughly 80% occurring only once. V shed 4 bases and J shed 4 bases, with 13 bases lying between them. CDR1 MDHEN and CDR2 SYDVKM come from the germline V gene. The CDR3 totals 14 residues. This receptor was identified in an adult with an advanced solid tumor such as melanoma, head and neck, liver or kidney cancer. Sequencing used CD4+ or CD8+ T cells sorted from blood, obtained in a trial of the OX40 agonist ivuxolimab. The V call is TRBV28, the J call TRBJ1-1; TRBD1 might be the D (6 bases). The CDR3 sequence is CASSSTGLGTEAFF. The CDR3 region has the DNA TGTGCCAGCAGTTCGACAGGTCTCGGCACTGAAGCTTTCTTT.